These T cell receptor beta chains were read from a single sample in a study of blood T cell repertoires in COVID-19. The protocol was immunoSEQ multiplex PCR, while the TCRdb copy is restricted to in-frame clones and leaves out a portion. The sample shows roughly 520,000 clones, around nine tenths of them seen only once. The sample was PBMCs or T cells enriched from blood (not recorded which). The receptors derive from a woman aged 40 to 50 who had recovered from COVID-19. The CDR3 runs from the conserved cysteine through the conserved F or W.

10	TRBJ2-1	TRBV3-1/TRBV3-2	CTGQDNEQFF
15	TRBJ2-7	TRBV5-1	CASSESLAGEYEQYF
18	TRBJ1-2	TRBV5-5	CASSLFGTGKTTNYGYTF
13	TRBJ1-1	TRBV3-1/TRBV3-2	CASRQGRNTEAFF
15	TRBJ1-2	TRBV28	CASSSLQGALGGYTF
17	TRBJ1-2	TRBV7-9	CASSPFPPVRANYGYTF
16	TRBJ1-3	TRBV5-1	CASSLVGQGLGNTIYF
17	TRBJ2-5	TRBV7-7	CASSLGPGQGGRETQYF
14	TRBJ2-7	TRBV5-1	CASSPDRRGYEQYF
13	TRBJ1-1	TRBV6-5	CASSPRGLAEAFF
12	TRBJ2-7	TRBV6-2/TRBV6-3	CASSSDRGEQYF